The clone carrying this TCR beta chain was detected only a few times. The antigen is not known. The study ran its PCR with 60 Vbeta and 13 Jbeta primers. The repertoire was sequenced with immunoSEQ multiplex PCR; TCRdb's copy has only in-frame clones and lacks some. Of some 120,000 clones in the sample, roughly four fifths were seen once. The data stem from a study of cytomegalovirus exposure and HLA in healthy donors. The wider study: Ancestry clustering placed more than 65% of under 450 genotyped donors in the Caucasian-associated cluster. Study-wide results and limits: Cytomegalovirus-associated status was assigned to 164 TCR beta chains. Relative to the approximately 700-donor mean, N-insertions were reportedly fewer in an Asian-associated ancestry cluster in a later analysis.

This CDR3 region has 11 residues. Trimming cost V 4 bases and J 14 bases, with 14 bases left between them. The germline gives CDR1 LNHDA, CDR2 SQIVND (reference sequence). Sequencing input: PBMCs. The TCR comes from a man younger than 45 in good health and CMV-seronegative. This chain links TRBV19 with TRBJ1-2, with TRBD1 as a possible D gene (6 bases). The CDR3 protein is CASSNRDIETF. In nucleotides, the CDR3 is TGTGCCAGTAGTAACCGGGACATTGAAACCTTC. Supplemented by reference TRBV19 and TRBJ1-2, the full variable domain reads DGGITQSPKYLFRKEGQNVTLSCEQNLNHDAMYWYRQDPGQGLRLIYYSQIVNDFQKGDIAEGYSVSREKKESFPLTVTSAQKNPTAFYLCASSNRDIETFGSGTRLTVV.